The text below deals with one T cell receptor (beta chain). As yet, its antigen is unknown. Per the germline V gene, CDR1 is MNHNS and CDR2 is SASEGT. The CDR3 spans 15 residues. V dropped 0 bases and J dropped 7 bases, with 13 bases sitting between them. These data belong to a study of T cell responses to AZD1222 COVID-19 vaccine. General study findings and limits: Spike regions recognized by vaccine-associated CD4 TCRs spanned the protein, led by 160-218 and 743-854. The donor group comprised mostly white British people and more females; the analysis possibly underestimated clonal diversity. Only after the peak T cell response were repertoires sampled.

Produced via immunoSEQ multiplex PCR; TCRdb's table is partial and in-frame only. This sample has 98,000 or so clones; 80% to 90% occur once, and the top ten carry less than 9.5%. The specimen comprised peripheral blood, sampled on day 0 of AZD1222 vaccination. V and J are TRBV6-1 and TRBJ2-4; D possibly corresponds to TRBD1 (5 bases). The receptor comes from an adult in good health. This CDR3 reads CASSEAAGQRNIQYF. The DNA for the CDR3 is TGTGCCAGCAGTGAAGCAGCAGGGCAACGGAACATTCAGTACTTC.